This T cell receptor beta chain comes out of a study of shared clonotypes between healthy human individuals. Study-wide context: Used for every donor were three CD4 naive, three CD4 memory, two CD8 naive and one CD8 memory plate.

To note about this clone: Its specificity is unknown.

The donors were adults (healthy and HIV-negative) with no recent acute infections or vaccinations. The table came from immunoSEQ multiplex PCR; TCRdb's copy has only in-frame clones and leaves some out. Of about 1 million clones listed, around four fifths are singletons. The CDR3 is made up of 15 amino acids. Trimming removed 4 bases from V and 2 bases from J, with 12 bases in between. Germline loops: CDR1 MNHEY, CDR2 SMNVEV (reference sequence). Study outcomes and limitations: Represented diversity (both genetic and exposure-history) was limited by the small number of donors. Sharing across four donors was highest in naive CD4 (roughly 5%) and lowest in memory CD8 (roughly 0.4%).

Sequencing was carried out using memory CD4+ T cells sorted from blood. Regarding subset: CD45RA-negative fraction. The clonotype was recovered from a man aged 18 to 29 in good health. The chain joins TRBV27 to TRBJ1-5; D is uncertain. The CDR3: CASSYVGKGNQPQHF. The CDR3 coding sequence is TGTGCCAGCAGTTACGTTGGGAAGGGCAATCAGCCCCAGCATTTT.